The 22 T cell receptor beta chains in this list originate from one sample, sequenced in a study of blood T cells in healthy people across ages. A second PCR of roughly 7 to 11 cycles used a sample-barcoded 5' primer and a J-beta primer mix. TCRdb reprocessed the 5' RACE reads with MiXCR, giving one entry per CDR3 protein. The sample carries fewer than 950,000 distinct CDR3 sequences, approximately 35% recorded once. The sequenced sample consisted of blood. These receptors originate from a man aged 18-30 years in good health.

This clonotype was seen only a few times. This sequence may be a read error, since a much larger clone differs from it by one base. V is TRBV7-9 and J is TRBJ2-7; TRBD1 or TRBD2 may be the D gene (5 bases each). V shed 8 bases and J shed 2 bases, with 13 bases lying between them. Per the germline V gene, CDR1 is SEHNR and CDR2 is FQNEAQ (reference sequence). CDR3 length: 13 amino acids. This chain's CDR3 is CASGPGSPYEQYF. The CDR3 nucleotides are TGTGCCAGCGGCCCAGGGAGTCCCTACGAGCAGTACTTC.

This clonotype appeared a few times. J is TRBJ1-2 and V is TRBV14, with D maybe TRBD1 (6 bases). Trimming left V 4 bases short and J 1 base short, with 13 bases between. The CDR3 length is 15 residues. Germline-derived CDR1 and CDR2 are SGHDN and FVKESK. The CDR3 spells CASSPWTARNYGYTF. CDR3 in DNA: TGTGCCAGCAGCCCCTGGACAGCCCGTAACTATGGCTACACCTTC.

This clonotype was detected ten times or more. The rearrangement joins TRBV6-5 to TRBJ2-1; D is unresolved. The CDR3 covers 11 residues. V was pared by 6 bases and J by 5 bases, with 5 bases between. Per germline, CDR1 MNHEY and CDR2 SVGAGI. The CDR3 DNA follows: TGTGCCAGCAGGCTTGACAATGAGCAGTTCTTC. This encodes CASRLDNEQFF.

This clonotype was recorded a few times. The V call is TRBV30, the J call TRBJ1-2; TRBD1 is a possible D gene (5 bases). CDR1 and CDR2 (germline): GTSNPN, SVGIG (reference sequence). The CDR3 consists of 12 residues. With 2 bases removed from V and 8 bases from J, the gap between germline ends came to 12 bases. CDR3 DNA: TGTGCCTGGAGTTCAGGGACTGGAGGCTACACCTTC. Residues: CAWSSGTGGYTF.

This clonotype occurred many times. V is TRBV12-3 or TRBV12-4 and J is TRBJ2-7, with D possibly matching TRBD1 (6 bases). The CDR3 sequence is 14 residues long. V lost 3 bases to trimming and J lost 6 bases, with 15 bases between them. This CDR3 is CASSLGFEGGEQYF. Here the CDR3 DNA reads TGTGCCAGCAGTTTGGGGTTTGAAGGGGGCGAGCAGTACTTC.

Ten or more counts support this clonotype. The chain combines TRBV5-1 with TRBJ2-3; 9 bases agree with TRBD2. The CDR3 has 18 amino acids. The germline V gene encodes CDR1 SGHRS and CDR2 YFSETQ. With V trimmed by 2 bases and J by 1 base, 11 bases remained unmatched. In nucleotides, the CDR3 is TGCGCCAGCAGCTTTCGCTATATCTCTAGCGGGGGCACAGATACGCAGTATTTT. Its translation: CASSFRYISSGGTDTQYF.

This clonotype has at least ten counts. This sequence joins TRBV12-3 or TRBV12-4 and TRBJ1-2; TRBD1 matches 8 bases. The CDR3 has 14 amino acids. J was trimmed by 8 bases and V by 5 bases; bases with no gene match: 10. The CDR3 DNA reads TGTGCCAGCAGTGCTAGCCAGGGGGCGAGGGGCTACACCTTC. Translating it yields CASSASQGARGYTF.

This chain connects TRBV4-1 to TRBJ1-3; a weak D match, TRBD1 (6 bases). Germline values: CDR1 MGHRA, CDR2 YSYEKL. The V and J ends lost 5 bases and 3 bases respectively, with 11 bases between them. This CDR3 has 14 amino acids. CDR3 DNA: TGCGCCAGCAGCTATGGGGACATTGGAAACACCATATATTTT. Amino acids: CASSYGDIGNTIYF.

The chain carries TRBV12-3 or TRBV12-4 and TRBJ2-4; D gene unclear. The J call is doubtful: the DNA matches TRBJ2-7 better. This CDR3 has 14 amino acids. The CDR3 DNA is TGTGCCAGCATTTTGAGCAGCCACTCCTACGAGCAGTACTTC. Translated: CASILSSHSYEQYF.

This chain links TRBV3-1 with TRBJ1-4; D not certain. With 1 base removed from V and 6 bases from J, the gap between germline ends came to 9 bases. The germline gives CDR1 LGHDT, CDR2 YNNKEL (reference sequence). This CDR3 is 14 amino acids long. The CDR3 sequence: CASSQVYTDEKLFF. The CDR3, as DNA: TGTGCCAGCAGCCAAGTCTACACGGATGAAAAACTGTTTTTT.

V is TRBV5-1 and J is TRBJ2-3; the D gene is possibly TRBD2 (5 bases). CDR1 is SGHRS, CDR2 YFSETQ, per germline. The CDR3 has 15 amino acids. V lost 2 bases and J lost 2, with 12 bases in between. The CDR3 nucleotides read TGCGCCAGCAGCTTCGGGAACCCTAACACAGATACGCAGTATTTT. This gives the protein CASSFGNPNTDTQYF.

The chain combines TRBV7-2 with TRBJ1-1; D perhaps matches TRBD1 (5 bases). V lost 3 bases to trimming and J lost 6 bases, with 11 bases between them. In germline, CDR1 is SGHTA, CDR2 FQGNSA. The CDR3 is 13 amino acids. Written as DNA, the CDR3 is TGTGCCAGCAGCTTGACGGGACGTCCTGAAGCTTTCTTT. Amino acids: CASSLTGRPEAFF.

The chain carries TRBV15 and TRBJ1-5; tentative D call: TRBD1 (5 bases). The CDR3 is made up of 15 amino acids. CDR1 is LNHNV and CDR2 is YYDKDF in the germline V gene (reference sequence). V lost 8 bases, J lost 0 bases, and 14 bases lay in between. The CDR3 spells CATAPGEYSNQPQHF. CDR3 sequence (DNA): TGTGCCACCGCGCCGGGGGAGTATAGCAATCAGCCCCAGCATTTT. The whole variable domain, filled in from reference TRBV15 and TRBJ1-5, reads DAMVIQNPRYQVTQFGKPVTLSCSQTLNHNVMYWYQQKSSQAPKLLFHYYDKDFNNEADTPDNFQSRRPNTSFCFLDIRSPGLGDTAMYLCATAPGEYSNQPQHFGDGTRLSIL.

In its sample, this clonotype was seen a few times. The chain couples TRBV15 to TRBJ2-2; D is undetermined. Germline assignment: CDR1 LNHNV and CDR2 YYDKDF (reference sequence). CDR3 length: 13 residues. Trimming stripped 5 bases from V and 5 bases from J, with 9 bases between. The CDR3 loop reads CATSPLRTGELFF. The CDR3 bases are TGTGCCACCAGCCCGCTCCGGACCGGGGAGCTGTTTTTT. Supplemented by reference TRBV15 and TRBJ2-2, the full variable domain reads DAMVIQNPRYQVTQFGKPVTLSCSQTLNHNVMYWYQQKSSQAPKLLFHYYDKDFNNEADTPDNFQSRRPNTSFCFLDIRSPGLGDTAMYLCATSPLRTGELFFGEGSRLTVL.

The rearrangement uses TRBV7-2 and TRBJ2-1, with D possibly matching TRBD2 (5 bases). Looked up from germline, CDR1 is SGHTA and CDR2 is FQGNSA. This CDR3 has 14 amino acids. V was shortened by 1 base and J by 10 bases, with 14 bases between the two germline ends. CDR3 sequence: CASSLVVRGGEQFF. As DNA, the CDR3 is TGTGCCAGCAGCTTAGTAGTTAGAGGCGGGGAGCAGTTCTTC.

This clonotype has only a few counts. The chain carries TRBV20-1 and TRBJ1-6; unclear D gene. Germline V gene sequence: CDR1 DFQATT, CDR2 SNEGSKA (reference sequence). The CDR3 runs to 14 residues. V shed 3 bases and J shed 7 bases, with 13 bases lying between them. The CDR3 DNA reads TGCAGTGCTAGCTCCGGATTCACGAATTCACCCCTCCACTTT. Amino acid sequence: CSASSGFTNSPLHF.

This clonotype was detected a few times. The gene calls are TRBV15 and TRBJ2-7; D is unresolved. The J call may be mistaken, given a closer DNA end match to TRBJ2-5. Germline loops: CDR1 LNHNV, CDR2 YYDKDF (reference sequence). The CDR3 spans 15 residues. The CDR3 coding sequence is TGTGCCACCAGCAGGGCCCGCCGCCTTTTGGAGACCCAGTACTTC. Its translation is CATSRARRLLETQYF.

The chain uses TRBV27 and TRBJ1-1; TRBD1 might be the D (6 bases). V lost 6 bases and J lost 6, with 17 bases in between. This CDR3 is built from 14 residues. Germline V gives CDR1 MNHEY, CDR2 SMNVEV (reference sequence). The CDR3 region has the DNA TGTGCCAGCAGGACGGGGGGCCTGGGATCTGAAGCTTTCTTT. Its translation is CASRTGGLGSEAFF.

The chain is built from TRBV5-1 and TRBJ1-1; D is uncertain. Trimming took off 1 base at V and 7 bases at J, with 8 bases between the two ends. Germline V CDR1 and CDR2: SGHRS, YFSETQ. CDR3 size: 12 residues. The DNA of the CDR3 is TGCGCCAGCAGCTTGCAATACGGTGAAGCTTTCTTT. This codes for CASSLQYGEAFF.

Comments on this clonotype: This may stem from a read error, because a much larger clone lies one nucleotide away. The rearrangement uses TRBV12-3 or TRBV12-4 and TRBJ1-1; 7 bases line up with TRBD1. The CDR3 length is 12 residues. Germline trimming cut 5 bases from V and 4 bases from J; bases unmatched to any gene: 1. In DNA form, the CDR3 reads TGTGCCAGCAGTACAGGGGTCACTGAAGCTTTCTTT. Translated, it gives CASSTGVTEAFF.

This clonotype was counted only a few times. This rearrangement joins TRBV27 to TRBJ1-4; unclear D gene. The CDR3 extends over 15 amino acids. The germline gives CDR1 MNHEY, CDR2 SMNVEV (reference sequence). The V and J ends lost 3 bases and 8 bases respectively, with 16 bases between them. DNA for the CDR3: TGTGCCAGCAGTTTTAGTCCGCTCAAAGGGGAAAAACTGTTTTTT. It yields the protein CASSFSPLKGEKLFF.

This rearrangement joins TRBV20-1 to TRBJ1-2; D unclear. V lost 0 bases, J lost 8 bases, and 16 bases lay in between. The germline V gene encodes CDR1 DFQATT and CDR2 SNEGSKA (reference sequence). The CDR3 is 14 residues long. The CDR3 loop is CSARDDAGRTGYTF. CDR3 DNA: TGCAGTGCTAGAGATGACGCCGGGCGTACGGGCTACACCTTC.